This TCR beta chain was found in a study of T cell repertoires in cytomegalovirus infection. Whole-study results and caveats: The cumulative frequency of public TCR beta families identified carriers of CMV plus the relevant HLA.

MiXCR, run by TCRdb on the reads, gives a single entry per CDR3 protein. The sample shows under 350,000 distinct CDR3 sequences, around 9.6% of them seen only once. This clonotype was detected ten times or more. The antigen is not known. Sequences were obtained from PBMCs. The clonotype originates from a human donor in good health (CMV status not recorded). Some clones in this sample may be carry-over from other donors' samples.

In nucleotides, the CDR3 is TGTGCCAGCAGTTTAGATGGGGGGAGGAATCAGCCCCAGCATTTT. Translated: CASSLDGGRNQPQHF. This chain joins TRBV12-3 or TRBV12-4 and TRBJ1-5; TRBD1 might be the D (5 bases). The V end lost 1 base, the J end lost 4 bases, and 11 bases lay between the germline ends. This CDR3 is 15 amino acids long.